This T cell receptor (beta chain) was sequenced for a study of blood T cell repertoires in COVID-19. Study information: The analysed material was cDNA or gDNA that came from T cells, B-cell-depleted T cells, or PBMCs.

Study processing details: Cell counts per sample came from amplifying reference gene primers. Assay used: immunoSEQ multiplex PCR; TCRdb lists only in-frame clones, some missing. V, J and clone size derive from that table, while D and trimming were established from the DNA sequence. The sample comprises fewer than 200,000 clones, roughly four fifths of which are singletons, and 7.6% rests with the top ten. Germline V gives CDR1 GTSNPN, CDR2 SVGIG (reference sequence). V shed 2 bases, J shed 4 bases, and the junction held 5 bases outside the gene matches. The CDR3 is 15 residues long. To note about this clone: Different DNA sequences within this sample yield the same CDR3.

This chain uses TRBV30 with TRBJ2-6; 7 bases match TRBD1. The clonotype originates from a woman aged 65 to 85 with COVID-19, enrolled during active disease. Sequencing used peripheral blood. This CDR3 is CAWSRDSFGANVLTF. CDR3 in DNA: TGTGCCTGGAGTAGGGACAGCTTCGGGGCCAACGTCCTGACTTTC.